Sequencing of this T cell receptor beta chain was carried out in a study of cytomegalovirus exposure and HLA in healthy donors. For this clone: What it recognizes is unknown.

Study-wide findings and caveats: Later findings reportedly placed an Asian-associated ancestry cluster below the approximately 670-donor mean for N-insertions.

Trimming pared 2 bases from V and 7 bases from J, leaving 18 bases between. The CDR3 has 15 amino acids. The germline CDR1 and CDR2 sequences are SGHDT and YYEEEE. PCR used 60 Vbeta primers and 13 Jbeta primers. The method was immunoSEQ multiplex PCR; TCRdb's version includes in-frame clones alone and lacks a portion of them. The sample consists of around 110,000 clones, roughly two thirds of them appearing once. The material sequenced was PBMCs. This TCR was sampled from a female donor in good health and CMV-seronegative. V and J are TRBV5-6 and TRBJ1-1; D is unresolved. The CDR3, as DNA: TGTGCCAGCAGCTTCAGAGGAGGTCTACCCTTTGAAGCTTTCTTT. Its protein is CASSFRGGLPFEAFF.